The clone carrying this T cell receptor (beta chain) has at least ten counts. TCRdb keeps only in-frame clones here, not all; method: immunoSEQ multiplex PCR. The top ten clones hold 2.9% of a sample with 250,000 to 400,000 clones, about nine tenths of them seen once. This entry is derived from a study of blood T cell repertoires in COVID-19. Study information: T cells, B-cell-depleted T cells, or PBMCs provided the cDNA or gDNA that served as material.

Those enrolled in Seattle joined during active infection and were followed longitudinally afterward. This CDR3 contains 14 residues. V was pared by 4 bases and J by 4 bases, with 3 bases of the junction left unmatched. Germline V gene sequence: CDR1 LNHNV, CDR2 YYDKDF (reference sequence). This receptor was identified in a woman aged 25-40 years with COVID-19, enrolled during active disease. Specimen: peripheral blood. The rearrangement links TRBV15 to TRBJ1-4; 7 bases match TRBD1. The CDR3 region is CATSKGQSNEKLFF. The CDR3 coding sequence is TGTGCCACCAGCAAGGGACAGAGTAATGAAAAACTGTTTTTT.